At least ten counts were recorded for the clone carrying this T cell receptor beta chain. Its antigen remains unidentified. The sample belongs to a study of response to subunit inactivated influenza vaccine. TCRdb itself ran the RT-PCR reads through MiXCR, one entry per CDR3 protein. The sample has around 180,000 distinct CDR3 sequences, roughly 8.7% seen once; the top ten hold 11%. V was shortened by 1 base and J by 3 bases, with 11 bases between the two germline ends. The CDR3 sequence is 15 residues long. Germline V gives CDR1 LNHNV, CDR2 YYDKDF (reference sequence). Study results and caveats: Authors suggested each seasonal influenza vaccination recruits few new T cells.

The chain combines TRBV15 with TRBJ2-3; D might be TRBD1 (5 bases). The TCR was taken from a man aged 50-60 years who received an inactivated influenza vaccine. Source: non-naive T cells sorted from PBMCs, taken on the day of vaccination. For the CDR3, the DNA is TGTGCCACCAGCAGAGCCCCGACAGAAACAGATACGCAGTATTTT. Translation gives CATSRAPTETDTQYF.